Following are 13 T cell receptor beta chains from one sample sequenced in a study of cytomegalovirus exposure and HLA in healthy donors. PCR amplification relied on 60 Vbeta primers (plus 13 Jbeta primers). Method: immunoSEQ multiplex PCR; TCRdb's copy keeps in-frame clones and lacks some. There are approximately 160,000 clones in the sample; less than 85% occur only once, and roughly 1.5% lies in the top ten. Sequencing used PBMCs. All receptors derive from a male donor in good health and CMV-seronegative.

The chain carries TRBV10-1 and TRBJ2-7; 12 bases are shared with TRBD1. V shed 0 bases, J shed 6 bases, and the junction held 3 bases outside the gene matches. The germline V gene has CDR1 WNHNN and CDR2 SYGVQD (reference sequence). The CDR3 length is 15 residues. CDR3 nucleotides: TGCGCCAGCAGTGAGTCGGGACAGGGGGCGGTCGAGCAGTACTTC. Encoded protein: CASSESGQGAVEQYF.

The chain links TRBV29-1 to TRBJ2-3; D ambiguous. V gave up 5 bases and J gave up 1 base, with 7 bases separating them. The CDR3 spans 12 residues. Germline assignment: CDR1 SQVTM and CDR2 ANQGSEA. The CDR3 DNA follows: TGCAGCGTTTATTCCGGCACAGATACGCAGTATTTT. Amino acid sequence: CSVYSGTDTQYF.

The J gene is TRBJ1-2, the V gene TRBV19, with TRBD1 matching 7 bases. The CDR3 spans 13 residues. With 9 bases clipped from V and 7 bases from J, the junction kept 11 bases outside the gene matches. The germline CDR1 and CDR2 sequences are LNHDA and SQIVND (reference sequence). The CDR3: CASSGTVTGGYTF. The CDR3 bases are TGTGCCAGCTCCGGGACAGTAACAGGTGGCTACACCTTC.

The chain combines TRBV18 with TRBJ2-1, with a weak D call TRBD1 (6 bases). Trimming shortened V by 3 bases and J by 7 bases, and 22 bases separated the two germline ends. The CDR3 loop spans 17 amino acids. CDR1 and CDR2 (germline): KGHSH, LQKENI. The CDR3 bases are TGTGCCAGCTCACCGAGGAGTTTGACAGGCGGCTTAAATGAGCAGTTCTTC. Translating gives CASSPRSLTGGLNEQFF.

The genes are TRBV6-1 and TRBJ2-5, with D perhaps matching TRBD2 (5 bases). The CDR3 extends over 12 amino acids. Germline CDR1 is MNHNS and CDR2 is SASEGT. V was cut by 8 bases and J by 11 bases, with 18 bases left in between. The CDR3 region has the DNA TGTGCCAGCGAAAAACTTCCGGACTCTCAGTACTTC. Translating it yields CASEKLPDSQYF.

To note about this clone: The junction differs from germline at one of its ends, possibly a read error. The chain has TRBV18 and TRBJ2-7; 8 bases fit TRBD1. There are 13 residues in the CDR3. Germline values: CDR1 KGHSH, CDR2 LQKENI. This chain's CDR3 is CTSSPDRAGEQYF. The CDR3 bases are TGTACCAGCTCACCGGACAGGGCCGGCGAGCAGTACTTC.

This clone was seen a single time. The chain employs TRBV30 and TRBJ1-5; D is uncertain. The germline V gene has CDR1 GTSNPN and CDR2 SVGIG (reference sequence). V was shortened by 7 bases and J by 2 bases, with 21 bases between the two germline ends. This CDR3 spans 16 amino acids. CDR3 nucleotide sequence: TGTGCCTACCAATCGGGGTCGCGACCTCGCAATCAGCCCCAGCATTTT. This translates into CAYQSGSRPRNQPQHF.

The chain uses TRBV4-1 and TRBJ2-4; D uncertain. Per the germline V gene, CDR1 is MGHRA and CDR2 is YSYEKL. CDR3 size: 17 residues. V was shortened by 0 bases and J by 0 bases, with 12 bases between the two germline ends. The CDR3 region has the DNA TGCGCCAGCAGCCAAGATTCGGGTCGGCTAGCCAAAAACATTCAGTACTTC. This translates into CASSQDSGRLAKNIQYF.

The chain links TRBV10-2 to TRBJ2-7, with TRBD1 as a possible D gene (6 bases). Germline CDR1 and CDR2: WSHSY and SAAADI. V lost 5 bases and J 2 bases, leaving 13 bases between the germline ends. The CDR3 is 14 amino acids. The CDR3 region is CASSPGTRTYEQYF. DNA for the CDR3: TGCGCCAGCAGTCCCGGGACAAGGACCTACGAGCAGTACTTC.

The CDR3 here is CASSRDTNSGNTIYF. In DNA, the CDR3 is TGTGCCAGCTCACGTGACACGAACTCTGGAAACACCATATATTTT. The V call is TRBV18, the J call TRBJ1-3, with D uncertain. This CDR3 contains 15 residues. Germline loops: CDR1 KGHSH, CDR2 LQKENI. Trimming shortened V by 4 bases and J by 0 bases, and 10 bases separated the two germline ends.

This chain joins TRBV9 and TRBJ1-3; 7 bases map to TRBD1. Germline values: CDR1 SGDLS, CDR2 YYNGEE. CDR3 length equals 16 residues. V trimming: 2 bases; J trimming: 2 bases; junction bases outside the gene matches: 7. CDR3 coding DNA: TGTGCCAGCAGCGTTGACAGGGTGGAGACTGGAAACACCATATATTTT. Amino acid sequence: CASSVDRVETGNTIYF.

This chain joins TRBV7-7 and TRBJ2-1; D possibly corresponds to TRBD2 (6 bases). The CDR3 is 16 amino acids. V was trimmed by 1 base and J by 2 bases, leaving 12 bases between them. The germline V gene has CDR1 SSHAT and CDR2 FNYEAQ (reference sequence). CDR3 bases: TGTGCCAGCAGCTTAGACGGCGGGGCTACCTACAATGAGCAGTTCTTC. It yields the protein CASSLDGGATYNEQFF.

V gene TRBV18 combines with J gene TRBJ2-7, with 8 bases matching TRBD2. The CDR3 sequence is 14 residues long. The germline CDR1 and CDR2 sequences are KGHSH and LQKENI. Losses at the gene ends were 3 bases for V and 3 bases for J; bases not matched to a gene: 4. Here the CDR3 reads CASSPGLGVYEQYF. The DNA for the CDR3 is TGTGCCAGCTCACCGGGACTAGGAGTCTACGAGCAGTACTTC.